The 28 T cell receptor beta chains below come from one sample, sequenced in a study of identical twins. MiXCR, applied by TCRdb to the 5' RACE reads, yields one record per CDR3 protein. The sample has 1.5 million to 2 million distinct CDR3 sequences; under 35% are singletons. Sequencing input: cord blood. These receptors all come from a newborn girl in good health.

This clonotype turned up a few times. The chain links TRBV7-9 to TRBJ2-7; either TRBD1 or TRBD2 may fit D (11 bases each). CDR1 is SEHNR and CDR2 is FQNEAQ in the germline V gene (reference sequence). The CDR3 runs 20 residues. Trimming pared 1 base from V and 2 bases from J, leaving 27 bases between. The CDR3 DNA follows: TGTGCCAGCAGCTTAGTCCGAGGGACAGGGGGACTAGCGGACGCCTACGAGCAGTACTTC. It codes for CASSLVRGTGGLADAYEQYF.

The chain has TRBV12-3 or TRBV12-4 and TRBJ1-5; maybe TRBD1 (6 bases). This CDR3 is built from 14 residues. V gave up 6 bases and J gave up 4 bases, with 13 bases separating them. The DNA for the CDR3 is TGTGCCAGCAGATCACAGGGAGGGAATCAGCCCCAGCATTTT. It yields the protein CASRSQGGNQPQHF.

The chain carries TRBV20-1 and TRBJ2-3; weak D call: TRBD2 (6 bases). The germline CDR1 and CDR2 sequences are DFQATT and SNEGSKA (reference sequence). This CDR3 has 14 residues. Trimming stripped 5 bases from V and 2 bases from J, with 14 bases between. CDR3: CSAPRGFSTDTQYF. The CDR3, as DNA: TGCAGTGCTCCACGGGGGTTTTCCACAGATACGCAGTATTTT.

This clonotype was seen ten or more times. V gene TRBV29-1 combines with J gene TRBJ1-2; D is uncertain. The CDR3 is 14 amino acids. V lost 5 bases to trimming and J lost 6 bases, with 19 bases between them. Germline V lookup: CDR1 SQVTM, CDR2 ANQGSEA. Here the CDR3 DNA reads TGCAGCGTTATTCAAGACCGCAATACGGATGGCTACACCTTC. It specifies CSVIQDRNTDGYTF. The variable domain in full, with the rest retrieved from reference TRBV29-1 and TRBJ1-2, is SAVISQKPSRDICQRGTSLTIQCQVDSQVTMMFWYRQQPGQSLTLIATANQGSEATYESGFVIDKFPISRPNLTFSTLTVSNMSPEDSSIYLCSVIQDRNTDGYTFGSGTRLTVV.

In this sample, this clonotype turned up a few times. V gene TRBV5-6 combines with J gene TRBJ1-6; D is unclear. This CDR3 has 15 residues. The ends were cut back, 0 bases at V and 7 bases at J, with 11 bases in the middle. Germline V gene lookup returns CDR1 SGHDT and CDR2 YYEEEE. CDR3 in DNA: TGTGCCAGCAGCTTGGACACCCTATTAAATTCACCCCTCCACTTT. Encoded protein: CASSLDTLLNSPLHF. Together with reference TRBV5-6 and TRBJ1-6, the CDR3 gives the full variable domain: DAGVTQSPTHLIKTRGQQVTLRCSPKSGHDTVSWYQQALGQGPQFIFQYYEEEERQRGNFPDRFSGHQFPNYSSELNVNALLLGDSALYLCASSLDTLLNSPLHFGNGTRLTVT.

The chain has TRBV6-1 and TRBJ2-1; D uncertain. Trimming shortened V by 4 bases and J by 7 bases, and 17 bases separated the two germline ends. Germline V gives CDR1 MNHNS, CDR2 SASEGT. This CDR3 has 15 residues. As DNA, the CDR3 is TGTGCCAGCAGTGCGCGACCTTCGTTTCGGAATGAGCAGTTCTTC. This gives the protein CASSARPSFRNEQFF.

This clonotype was detected only a few times. The chain has TRBV15 and TRBJ1-6; D possibly corresponds to TRBD1 (6 bases). CDR1 is LNHNV, CDR2 YYDKDF, per germline (reference sequence). V dropped 0 bases and J dropped 2 bases, with 11 bases sitting between them. The CDR3 contains 17 residues. The CDR3 sequence: CATSRDPGDPYNSPLHF. Written as DNA, the CDR3 is TGTGCCACCAGCAGAGATCCAGGGGATCCCTATAATTCACCCCTCCACTTT.

The chain carries TRBV10-2 and TRBJ1-1, with TRBD1 matching over 9 bases. The CDR3 sequence is 14 residues long. With V trimmed by 7 bases and J by 7 bases, 10 bases remained unmatched. Germline V CDR1 and CDR2: WSHSY, SAAADI. The CDR3 reads CASKLGATGGEAFF. DNA for the CDR3: TGCGCCAGCAAACTAGGGGCGACAGGGGGTGAAGCTTTCTTT.

The J gene is TRBJ2-5, the V gene TRBV20-1; D ambiguous. The germline V and J ends were trimmed by 4 bases and 11 bases, with 14 bases remaining between them. Germline CDR1 DFQATT, CDR2 SNEGSKA (reference sequence). This CDR3 has 11 residues. CDR3 region: CSAKGGSLQYF. The DNA of the CDR3 is TGCAGTGCTAAGGGCGGAAGCTTACAGTACTTC.

The chain couples TRBV4-2 to TRBJ2-2, with D possibly TRBD1 on 6 matching bases. Germline V gives CDR1 LGHNA, CDR2 YNFKEQ. This CDR3 spans 15 amino acids. V shed 3 bases and J shed 2 bases, with 10 bases lying between them. This chain's CDR3 is CASSHPGQNTGELFF. CDR3 coding DNA: TGTGCCAGCAGCCATCCGGGACAAAACACCGGGGAGCTGTTTTTT.

V and J are TRBV4-2 and TRBJ2-7, with 8 bases fitting TRBD2. Per germline, CDR1 LGHNA and CDR2 YNFKEQ. There are 16 residues in the CDR3. The J segment lost 2 bases and the V segment lost 0 bases, leaving 6 bases of the junction unmatched. The CDR3, as DNA: TGTGCCAGCAGCCAAGACAGGACTAGCCCGACCTACGAGCAGTACTTC. Its protein product is CASSQDRTSPTYEQYF.

The count of this clonotype is one. An end of the junction differs from the germline gene, which may be a read error. The rearrangement joins TRBV5-1 to TRBJ1-1; 7 bases are shared with TRBD1. The CDR3 loop spans 15 amino acids. The V gene's germline CDR1 is SGHRS and CDR2 YFSETQ. The CDR3 coding sequence is TGCGCCAGCAGCTTAATATCAGGGGGGAACACTAAAGCTTTCTTT. Encoded protein: CASSLISGGNTKAFF.

The chain employs TRBV7-2 and TRBJ1-4, with a tentative D call TRBD1 (5 bases). The CDR3 consists of 15 residues. V was pared by 5 bases and J by 3 bases, with 13 bases between. CDR1 is SGHTA, CDR2 FQGNSA, per germline. This CDR3 is CASSPRRAANEKLFF. CDR3 bases: TGTGCCAGCAGCCCCCGCAGGGCGGCTAATGAAAAACTGTTTTTT.

This rearrangement joins TRBV5-1 to TRBJ2-2, with D possibly being TRBD1 (6 bases). This CDR3 has 15 residues. Trimming pared 5 bases from V and 6 bases from J, leaving 17 bases between. Germline V gene sequence: CDR1 SGHRS, CDR2 YFSETQ. The CDR3 is CASRQTGLNSGELFF. CDR3 DNA: TGCGCCAGCAGACAGACAGGATTAAACTCCGGGGAGCTGTTTTTT. The full variable domain, with the rest looked up from reference TRBV5-1 and TRBJ2-2, is KAGVTQTPRYLIKTRGQQVTLSCSPISGHRSVSWYQQTPGQGLQFLFEYFSETQRNKGNFPGRFSGRQFSNSRSEMNVSTLELGDSALYLCASRQTGLNSGELFFGEGSRLTVL.

This clonotype has only a few counts. The V gene is TRBV5-1, the J gene TRBJ2-7; the D is unclear. This CDR3 region has 15 residues. Germline V gene data show CDR1 as SGHRS and CDR2 as YFSETQ. Deletions cut 3 bases from V and 0 bases from J, with 13 bases between. This CDR3 reads CASSSLNSPSYEQYF. The CDR3 nucleotides read TGCGCCAGCAGCTCCCTCAATTCCCCCTCCTACGAGCAGTACTTC.

This clonotype showed up just a few times. This chain's CDR3 is CASTRTGPNQPQHF. The CDR3 DNA sequence: TGTGCCAGCACCCGGACAGGGCCAAATCAGCCCCAGCATTTT. This rearrangement joins TRBV2 to TRBJ1-5; 8 bases map to TRBD1. Per germline, CDR1 SNHLY and CDR2 FYNNEI. The CDR3 loop spans 14 amino acids. V was clipped by 7 bases and J by 4 bases; unmatched bases: 6.

This clonotype was observed a handful of times. This rearrangement joins TRBV29-1 to TRBJ2-3; 13 positions match TRBD2. CDR1 is SQVTM, CDR2 ANQGSEA, per germline. The CDR3 has 18 amino acids. The junction had 18 bases not matched to a gene; V was cut back by 7 bases and J by 5 bases. The CDR3: CSAEQLAGGGMVLDTQYF. The DNA for the CDR3 is TGCAGCGCAGAACAACTAGCGGGAGGGGGCATGGTGCTAGATACGCAGTATTTT.

CDR3 region: CASTGTSGILPGQFF. The CDR3, as DNA: TGTGCCAGCACCGGGACTAGCGGGATATTGCCTGGGCAGTTCTTC. This rearrangement joins TRBV6-6 to TRBJ2-1, with 13 bases identical to TRBD2. Germline V lookup: CDR1 MNHNY, CDR2 SVGAGI (reference sequence). Germline trimming cut 7 bases from V and 12 bases from J; bases unmatched to any gene: 12. The CDR3 has 15 amino acids.

The chain joins TRBV6-2 or TRBV6-3 to TRBJ2-1; a weak D match, TRBD2 (5 bases). This CDR3 contains 15 residues. V was pared by 1 base and J by 8 bases, with 15 bases between. Germline V gene data show CDR1 as MNHEY and CDR2 as SVGEGT. CDR3 loop: CASSYYDSLDYEQFF. CDR3 DNA: TGTGCCAGCAGTTACTACGACTCGCTGGACTATGAGCAGTTCTTC.

The chain carries TRBV5-1 and TRBJ2-1; the match to TRBD2 covers 12 bases. This CDR3 comprises 15 residues. J lost 12 bases, V lost 4 bases, and 11 bases had no gene match. The germline V gene encodes CDR1 SGHRS and CDR2 YFSETQ. The CDR3 spells CASSGVTSGGSRQFF. The CDR3 bases are TGCGCCAGCAGCGGAGTGACTAGCGGGGGTTCCCGGCAGTTCTTC.

CDR3 residues: CSARPDRAGGLNQPQHF. CDR3 sequence (DNA): TGCAGTGCTAGACCTGACAGGGCCGGGGGCCTCAATCAGCCCCAGCATTTT. This chain connects TRBV20-1 to TRBJ1-5; 7 positions match TRBD1. This CDR3 has 17 residues. The V gene end was trimmed by 2 bases and the J gene end by 3 bases; junction bases not matched to a gene: 13. Per germline, CDR1 DFQATT and CDR2 SNEGSKA (reference sequence).

This clonotype was counted between two and nine times. CDR3 DNA: TGTGCCACCAGCCTAACGGGGGGGTCCACAGATACGCAGTATTTT. This codes for CATSLTGGSTDTQYF. The rearrangement joins TRBV15 to TRBJ2-3, with TRBD2 matching over 8 bases. Per germline, CDR1 LNHNV and CDR2 YYDKDF (reference sequence). This CDR3 spans 15 amino acids. Trimming took 5 bases from V and 2 from J; bases not matched to a gene: 6. The variable domain in full, completed from reference TRBV15 and TRBJ2-3, reads DAMVIQNPRYQVTQFGKPVTLSCSQTLNHNVMYWYQQKSSQAPKLLFHYYDKDFNNEADTPDNFQSRRPNTSFCFLDIRSPGLGDTAMYLCATSLTGGSTDTQYFGPGTRLTVL.

This clonotype was seen a handful of times. This chain joins TRBV20-1 and TRBJ2-1; D gene unclear. This CDR3 spans 14 amino acids. With 1 base removed from V and 2 bases from J, the gap between germline ends came to 9 bases. Germline V gene lookup returns CDR1 DFQATT and CDR2 SNEGSKA (reference sequence). CDR3 DNA: TGCAGTGCTAGAGGGCTCCTTGCCTACAATGAGCAGTTCTTC. Amino acid sequence: CSARGLLAYNEQFF.

This clonotype has just a few counts. J is TRBJ2-3 and V is TRBV12-3 or TRBV12-4, with no clear D. V lost 6 bases, J lost 0 bases, and 13 bases lay in between. The CDR3 is 15 amino acids. CDR3 loop: CASSSLLRSTDTQYF. The CDR3 DNA is TGTGCCAGCAGCTCCCTTCTACGGAGCACAGATACGCAGTATTTT.

This clonotype has only a few counts. J is TRBJ2-1 and V is TRBV27; D may be TRBD2 (6 bases). V shed 8 bases and J shed 5 bases, with 16 bases lying between them. Germline V gene sequence: CDR1 MNHEY, CDR2 SMNVEV (reference sequence). This CDR3 comprises 14 residues. This CDR3 is CASGFTSSNNEQFF. The DNA of the CDR3 is TGTGCCAGCGGCTTCACTAGCAGTAACAATGAGCAGTTCTTC.

This clonotype was seen once. The chain links TRBV6-1 to TRBJ2-7; 15 bases align to TRBD2. Trimming removed 6 bases from V and 0 bases from J; junction bases left unmatched: 12. From germline, CDR1 is MNHNS and CDR2 SASEGT. This CDR3 contains 19 residues. The CDR3 is CASRRAGTSGGKSSYEQYF. The DNA for the CDR3 is TGTGCCAGCAGACGGGCGGGGACTAGCGGGGGGAAGAGCTCCTACGAGCAGTACTTC.

The chain employs TRBV3-1 and TRBJ2-3; 7 nucleotides match TRBD1. The junction had 6 bases not matched to a gene; V was cut back by 3 bases and J by 3 bases. The CDR3 totals 15 residues. Per the germline V gene, CDR1 is LGHDT and CDR2 is YNNKEL (reference sequence). CDR3 sequence reads: CASSHRQGRTDTQYF. CDR3 DNA: TGTGCCAGCAGCCATCGACAGGGACGAACAGATACGCAGTATTTT.

This clonotype was seen a handful of times. CDR3 protein: CATSRDMRGSYNEQFF. In nucleotides, the CDR3 is TGTGCCACCAGCAGAGATATGAGGGGAAGCTACAATGAGCAGTTCTTC. The J gene is TRBJ2-1, the V gene TRBV15; D is perhaps TRBD1 or TRBD2 (5 bases each). Trimming left V 0 bases short and J 3 bases short, with 12 bases between. Per germline, CDR1 LNHNV and CDR2 YYDKDF (reference sequence). The CDR3 totals 16 residues. The complete variable domain, with remaining parts taken from reference TRBV15 and TRBJ2-1, reads DAMVIQNPRYQVTQFGKPVTLSCSQTLNHNVMYWYQQKSSQAPKLLFHYYDKDFNNEADTPDNFQSRRPNTSFCFLDIRSPGLGDTAMYLCATSRDMRGSYNEQFFGPGTRLTVL.